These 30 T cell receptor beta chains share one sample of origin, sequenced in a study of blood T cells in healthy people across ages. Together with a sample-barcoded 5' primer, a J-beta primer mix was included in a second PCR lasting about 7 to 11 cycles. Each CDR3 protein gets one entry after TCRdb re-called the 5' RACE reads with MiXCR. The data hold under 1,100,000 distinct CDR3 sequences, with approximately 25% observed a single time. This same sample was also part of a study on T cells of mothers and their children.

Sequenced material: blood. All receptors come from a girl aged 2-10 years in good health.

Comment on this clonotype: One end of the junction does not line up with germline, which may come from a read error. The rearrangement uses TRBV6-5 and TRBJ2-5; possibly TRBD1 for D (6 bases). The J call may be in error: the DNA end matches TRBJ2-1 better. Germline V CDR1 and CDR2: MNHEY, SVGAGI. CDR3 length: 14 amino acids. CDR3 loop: CVSSDGRGHNEQFF. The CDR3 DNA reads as TGTGTCAGCAGCGACGGCAGGGGCCACAATGAGCAGTTCTTC.

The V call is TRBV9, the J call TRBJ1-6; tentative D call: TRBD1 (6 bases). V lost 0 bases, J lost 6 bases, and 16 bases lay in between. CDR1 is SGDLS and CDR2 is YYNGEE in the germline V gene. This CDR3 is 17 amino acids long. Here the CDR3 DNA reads TGTGCCAGCAGCGTAGAAACTGAGACAGGTTTTAATTCACCCCTCCACTTT. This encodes CASSVETETGFNSPLHF.

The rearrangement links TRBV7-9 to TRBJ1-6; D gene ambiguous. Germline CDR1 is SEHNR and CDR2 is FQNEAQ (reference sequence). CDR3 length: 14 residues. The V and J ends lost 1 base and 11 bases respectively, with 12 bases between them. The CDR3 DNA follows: TGTGCCAGCAGCTTAGACGCACCGCGGACACCCCTCCACTTT. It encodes CASSLDAPRTPLHF.

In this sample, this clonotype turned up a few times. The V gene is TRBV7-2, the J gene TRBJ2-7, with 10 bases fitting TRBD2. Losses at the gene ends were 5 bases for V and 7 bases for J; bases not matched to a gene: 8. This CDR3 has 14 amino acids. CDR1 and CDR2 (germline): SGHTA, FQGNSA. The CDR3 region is CASSITSGTGEQYF. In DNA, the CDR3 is TGTGCCAGCAGCATTACTAGCGGGACGGGGGAGCAGTACTTC.

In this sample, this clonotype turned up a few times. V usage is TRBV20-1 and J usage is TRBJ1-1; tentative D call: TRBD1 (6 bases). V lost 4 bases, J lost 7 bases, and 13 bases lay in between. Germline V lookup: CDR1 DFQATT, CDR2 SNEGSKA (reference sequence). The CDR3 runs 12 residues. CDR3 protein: CSAIKADSEAFF. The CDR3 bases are TGCAGTGCTATTAAGGCGGACAGTGAAGCTTTCTTT.

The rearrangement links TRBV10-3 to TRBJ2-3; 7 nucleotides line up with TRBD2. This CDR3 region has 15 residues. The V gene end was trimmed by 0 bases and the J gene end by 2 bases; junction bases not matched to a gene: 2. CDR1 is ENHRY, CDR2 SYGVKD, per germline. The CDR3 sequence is CAISESAGVTDTQYF. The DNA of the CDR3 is TGTGCCATCAGTGAGTCGGCGGGGGTCACAGATACGCAGTATTTT.

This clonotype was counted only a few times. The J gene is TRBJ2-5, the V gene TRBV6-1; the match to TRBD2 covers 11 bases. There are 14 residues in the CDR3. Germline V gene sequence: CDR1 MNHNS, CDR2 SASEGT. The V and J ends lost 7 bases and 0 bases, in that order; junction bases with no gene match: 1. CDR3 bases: TGTGCCAGCATACTAGCGGGGGACCAAGAGACCCAGTACTTC. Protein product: CASILAGDQETQYF.

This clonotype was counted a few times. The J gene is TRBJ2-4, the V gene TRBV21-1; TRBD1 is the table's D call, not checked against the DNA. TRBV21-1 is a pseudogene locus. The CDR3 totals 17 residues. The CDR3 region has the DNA TGTGCCAGCCCCCATGGTGGGGGGGGGACAACCAAAAACATTCAGTACTTC. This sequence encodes CASPHGGGGTTKNIQYF.

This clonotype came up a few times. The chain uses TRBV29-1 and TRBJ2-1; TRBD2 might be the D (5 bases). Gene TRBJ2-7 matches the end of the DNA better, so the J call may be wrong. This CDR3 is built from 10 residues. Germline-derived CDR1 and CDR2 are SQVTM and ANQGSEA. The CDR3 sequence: CSARGYEQYF. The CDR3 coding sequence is TGCAGCGCCAGAGGGTACGAGCAGTACTTC.

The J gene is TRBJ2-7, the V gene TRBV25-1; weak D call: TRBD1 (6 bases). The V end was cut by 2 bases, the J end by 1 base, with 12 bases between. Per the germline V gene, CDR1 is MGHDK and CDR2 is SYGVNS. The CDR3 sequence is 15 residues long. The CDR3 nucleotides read TGTGCCAGCAGTGAACAGGGGTTTAGGTCCTACGAGCAGTACTTC. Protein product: CASSEQGFRSYEQYF.

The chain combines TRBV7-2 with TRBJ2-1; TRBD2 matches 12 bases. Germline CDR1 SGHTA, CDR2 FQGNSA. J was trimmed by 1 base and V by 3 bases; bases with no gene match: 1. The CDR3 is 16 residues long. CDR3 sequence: CASSFGTSGSYNEQFF. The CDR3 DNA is TGTGCCAGCAGCTTTGGGACTAGCGGGTCCTACAATGAGCAGTTCTTC.

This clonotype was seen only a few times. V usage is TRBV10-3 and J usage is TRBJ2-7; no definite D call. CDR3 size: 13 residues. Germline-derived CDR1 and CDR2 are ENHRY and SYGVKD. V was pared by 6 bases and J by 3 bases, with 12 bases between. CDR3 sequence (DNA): TGTGCCATCAGCCCTTATCTGTTCTACGAGCAGTACTTC. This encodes CAISPYLFYEQYF.

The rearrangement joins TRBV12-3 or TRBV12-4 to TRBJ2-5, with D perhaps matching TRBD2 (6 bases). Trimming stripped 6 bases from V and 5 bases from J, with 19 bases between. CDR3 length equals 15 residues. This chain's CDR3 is CASRSYEGGRETQYF. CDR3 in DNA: TGTGCCAGCAGGTCCTACGAGGGAGGCCGGGAGACCCAGTACTTC.

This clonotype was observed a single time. The CDR3 sequence: CASSQEVGGNEQFF. The DNA for the CDR3 is TGTGCCAGCAGCCAAGAGGTAGGGGGCAATGAGCAGTTCTTC. The chain is built from TRBV3-1 and TRBJ2-1, with a possible D match to TRBD1 (6 bases). From germline, CDR1 is LGHDT and CDR2 YNNKEL (reference sequence). The CDR3 length is 14 residues. Trimming took off 0 bases at V and 6 bases at J, with 9 bases between the two ends.

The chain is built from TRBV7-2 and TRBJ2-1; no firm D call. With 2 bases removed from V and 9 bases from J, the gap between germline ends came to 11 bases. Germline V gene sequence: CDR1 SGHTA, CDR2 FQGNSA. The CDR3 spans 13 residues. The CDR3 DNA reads TGTGCCAGCAGCTTATTTCAGGAACGTGAGCAGTTCTTC. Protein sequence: CASSLFQEREQFF. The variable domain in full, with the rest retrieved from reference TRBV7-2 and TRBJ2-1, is GAGVSQSPSNKVTEKGKDVELRCDPISGHTALYWYRQSLGQGLEFLIYFQGNSAPDKSGLPSDRFSAERTGGSVSTLTIQRTQQEDSAVYLCASSLFQEREQFFGPGTRLTVL.

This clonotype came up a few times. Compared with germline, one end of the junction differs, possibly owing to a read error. CDR3: CANSLDWGGQETQYF. CDR3 coding DNA: TGTGCCAACAGCTTAGATTGGGGAGGGCAAGAGACCCAGTACTTC. J is TRBJ2-5 and V is TRBV11-2; 7 bases align to TRBD2. Germline values: CDR1 SGHAT, CDR2 FQNNGV. The CDR3 runs to 15 residues.

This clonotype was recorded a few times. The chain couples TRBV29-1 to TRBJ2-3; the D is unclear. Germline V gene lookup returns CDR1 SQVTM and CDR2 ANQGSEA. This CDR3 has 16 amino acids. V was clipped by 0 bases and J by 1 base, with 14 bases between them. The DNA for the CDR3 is TGCAGCGTTGAAGATGAACAAAACCCTCGCACAGATACGCAGTATTTT. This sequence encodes CSVEDEQNPRTDTQYF.

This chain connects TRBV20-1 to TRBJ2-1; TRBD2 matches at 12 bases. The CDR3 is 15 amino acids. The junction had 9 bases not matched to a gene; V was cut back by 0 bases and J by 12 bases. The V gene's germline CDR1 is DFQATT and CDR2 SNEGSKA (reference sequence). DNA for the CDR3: TGCAGTGCTAGAGATACACTAGCGGGGGGCTTAGGGCAGTTCTTC. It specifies CSARDTLAGGLGQFF.

CDR3 region: CASTRLAGGLWETQYF. The CDR3 region has the DNA TGTGCCAGCACCCGACTAGCGGGGGGGCTTTGGGAGACCCAGTACTTC. This chain connects TRBV3-1 to TRBJ2-5; 14 bases line up with TRBD2. V was clipped by 7 bases and J by 5 bases; unmatched bases: 9. Germline loops: CDR1 LGHDT, CDR2 YNNKEL (reference sequence). This CDR3 contains 16 residues.

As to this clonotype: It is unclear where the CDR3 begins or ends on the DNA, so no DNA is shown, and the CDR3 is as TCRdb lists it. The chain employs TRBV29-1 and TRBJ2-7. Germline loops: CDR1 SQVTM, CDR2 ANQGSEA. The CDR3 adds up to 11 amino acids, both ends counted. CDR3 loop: CSIYSCYEQYF.

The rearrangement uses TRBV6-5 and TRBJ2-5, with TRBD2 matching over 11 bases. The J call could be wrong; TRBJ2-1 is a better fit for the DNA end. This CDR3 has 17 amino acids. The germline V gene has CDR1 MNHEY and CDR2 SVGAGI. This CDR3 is CASSYFNLAGGSGEQFF. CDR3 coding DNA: TGTGCCAGCAGTTACTTCAACTTAGCGGGGGGGTCTGGTGAGCAGTTCTTC.

The CDR3, as DNA: TGTGCCAGCAGCTTATCTAGCGGGGGCCAAGAGACCCAGTACTTC. Translated: CASSLSSGGQETQYF. The chain employs TRBV7-2 and TRBJ2-5; TRBD2 aligns across 10 bases. Trimming cost V 2 bases and J 1 base; bases outside gene matches: 1. The length of the CDR3 is 15 residues. The germline CDR1 and CDR2 sequences are SGHTA and FQGNSA.

CDR3 in amino acids: CSVAPIVRGGNTEAFF. The DNA of the CDR3 is TGCAGCGTTGCCCCCATTGTAAGGGGAGGGAACACTGAAGCTTTCTTT. This chain links TRBV29-1 with TRBJ1-1, with D tentatively TRBD1 (5 bases). Germline CDR1 is SQVTM and CDR2 is ANQGSEA. The germline V and J ends were trimmed by 4 bases and 1 base, with 19 bases remaining between them. The CDR3 runs to 16 residues.

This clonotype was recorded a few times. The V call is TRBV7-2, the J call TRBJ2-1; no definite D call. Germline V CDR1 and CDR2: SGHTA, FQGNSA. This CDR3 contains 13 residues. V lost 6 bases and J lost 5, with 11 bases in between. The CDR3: CASRGFGDNEQFF. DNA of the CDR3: TGTGCCAGCAGGGGATTTGGGGACAATGAGCAGTTCTTC.

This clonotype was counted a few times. Here the CDR3 DNA reads TGCGCCAGCAGCTTGGGTCACGACTATGGCTACACCTTC. This codes for CASSLGHDYGYTF. The chain combines TRBV5-1 with TRBJ1-2; D is ambiguous. The CDR3 totals 13 residues. Trimming removed 0 bases from V and 3 bases from J, with 6 bases in between. From germline, CDR1 is SGHRS and CDR2 YFSETQ.

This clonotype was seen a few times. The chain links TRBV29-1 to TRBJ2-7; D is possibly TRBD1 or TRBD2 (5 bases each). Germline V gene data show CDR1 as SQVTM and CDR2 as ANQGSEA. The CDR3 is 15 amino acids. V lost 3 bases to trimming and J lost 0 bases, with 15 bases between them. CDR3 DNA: TGCAGCGTTGAGGGCCGGGACGGGGACTCCTACGAGCAGTACTTC. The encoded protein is CSVEGRDGDSYEQYF.

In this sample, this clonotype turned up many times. CDR3 sequence reads: CASSQVRTGVQPQHF. DNA for the CDR3: TGCGCCAGCAGCCAAGTTAGGACAGGGGTTCAGCCCCAGCATTTT. The chain uses TRBV4-3 and TRBJ1-5; 9 bases map to TRBD1. Germline V CDR1 and CDR2: LGHNA, YSLEER. Unmatched junction bases numbered 4, after V lost 1 base and J lost 6 bases. The CDR3 sequence is 15 residues long.

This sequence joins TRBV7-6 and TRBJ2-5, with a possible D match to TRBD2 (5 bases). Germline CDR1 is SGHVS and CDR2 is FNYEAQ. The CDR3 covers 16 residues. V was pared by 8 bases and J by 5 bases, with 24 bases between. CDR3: CASSGNPGPDWETQYF. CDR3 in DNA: TGTGCCAGCTCCGGGAATCCGGGTCCCGATTGGGAGACCCAGTACTTC. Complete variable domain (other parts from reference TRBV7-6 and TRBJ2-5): GAGVSQSPRYKVTKRGQDVALRCDPISGHVSLYWYRQALGQGPEFLTYFNYEAQQDKSGLPNDRFSAERPEGSISTLTIQRTEQRDSAMYRCASSGNPGPDWETQYFGPGTRLLVL.

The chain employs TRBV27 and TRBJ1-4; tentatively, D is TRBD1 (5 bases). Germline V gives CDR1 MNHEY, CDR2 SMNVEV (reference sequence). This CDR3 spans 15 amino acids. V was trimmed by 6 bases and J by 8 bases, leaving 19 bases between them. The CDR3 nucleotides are TGTGCCAGCAGCTTTGGGGCCTCCTCGGGGGAAAAACTGTTTTTT. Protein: CASSFGASSGEKLFF.

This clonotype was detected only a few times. The CDR3 here is CASTDRVDGMHTEAFF. CDR3 DNA: TGTGCCAGCACCGACAGGGTAGACGGAATGCACACTGAAGCTTTCTTT. The J gene is TRBJ1-1, the V gene TRBV5-5, with 7 bases lining up with TRBD1. The CDR3 is 16 amino acids. CDR1 and CDR2 (germline): SGHKS, YYEKEE (reference sequence). After removal of 6 bases from V and 3 bases from J, the junction contained 14 bases not matched to a gene. The variable domain in full, with the rest retrieved from reference TRBV5-5 and TRBJ1-1, is DAGVTQSPTHLIKTRGQQVTLRCSPISGHKSVSWYQQVLGQGPQFIFQYYEKEERGRGNFPDRFSARQFPNYSSELNVNALLLGDSALYLCASTDRVDGMHTEAFFGQGTRLTVV.